The 8 T cell receptor beta chains listed next were all sequenced from one sample in a study of identical twins' blood T cells. MiXCR was run by TCRdb on the 5' RACE reads, yielding one entry per CDR3 protein. The sample consists of a few hundred thousand distinct CDR3 sequences, more than 25% of them appearing once. The sample comprised PBMCs. The origin of the receptors is a woman between 18 and 49 years old in good health.

This clonotype has a handful of counts. The genes are TRBV19 and TRBJ2-5; TRBD2 is a possible D gene (5 bases). Germline-derived CDR1 and CDR2 are LNHDA and SQIVND (reference sequence). Trimming cost V 3 bases and J 7 bases, with 12 bases left between them. The CDR3 consists of 13 residues. In DNA, the CDR3 is TGTGCCAGTAGTATGGGGATCCGGGGGACCCAGTACTTC. Protein product: CASSMGIRGTQYF.

This clonotype was observed a few times. The rearrangement links TRBV20-1 to TRBJ2-1, with 10 bases aligning to TRBD2. Trimming at V came to 0 bases and at J to 8 bases, leaving 7 bases not matched to a gene. Per the germline V gene, CDR1 is DFQATT and CDR2 is SNEGSKA (reference sequence). The CDR3 is made up of 15 amino acids. The CDR3 nucleotides are TGCAGTGCTAGAGATCCCAGCGGGAGGGGCGATGAGCAGTTCTTC. Its protein is CSARDPSGRGDEQFF.

The chain employs TRBV12-5 and TRBJ1-1, with D possibly TRBD1 on 5 matching bases. Trimming shortened V by 7 bases and J by 9 bases, and 15 bases separated the two germline ends. CDR1 is LGHNT, CDR2 FRNRAP, per germline. The CDR3 runs to 12 residues. CDR3 sequence: CASDLLGDQAFF. DNA of the CDR3: TGTGCTAGTGACCTCCTGGGGGATCAAGCTTTCTTT. The entire variable domain, with the rest obtained from reference TRBV12-5 and TRBJ1-1, is as follows: DARVTQTPRHKVTEMGQEVTMRCQPILGHNTVFWYRQTMMQGLELLAYFRNRAPLDDSGMPKDRFSAEMPDATLATLKIQPSEPRDSAVYFCASDLLGDQAFFGQGTRLTVV.

This chain joins TRBV5-1 and TRBJ2-2; D ambiguous. This CDR3 is built from 14 residues. V was trimmed by 1 base and J by 1 base, leaving 5 bases between them. Germline values: CDR1 SGHRS, CDR2 YFSETQ. The CDR3 protein is CASSLSGNTGELFF. The CDR3 nucleotides read TGCGCCAGCAGCTTGTCGGGGAACACCGGGGAGCTGTTTTTT.

Comments on this clonotype: A much larger clonotype is one base distant, so this may be a read error. The DNA for the CDR3 is TGTGCCAGCAATTTATACGTGTCAGGGGGAAAGGCTGAGCAGTTCTTC. Amino acids: CASNLYVSGGKAEQFF. The rearrangement links TRBV28 to TRBJ2-1; 7 nucleotides agree with TRBD1. The CDR3 is made up of 16 amino acids. CDR1 and CDR2 from the germline V gene are MDHEN and SYDVKM.

The chain carries TRBV23-1 and TRBJ2-1; weak D call: TRBD1 (6 bases). TRBV23-1 qualifies as an ORF whose function is uncertain. The V and J ends lost 0 bases and 10 bases respectively, with 13 bases between them. This CDR3 contains 14 residues. CDR3 DNA sequence: TGCGCCAGCAGTCAATCCTCCAGGGGTGACGAGCAGTTCTTC. It encodes CASSQSSRGDEQFF.

Comments on this clonotype: No conserved phenylalanine or tryptophan is present at the end of the CDR3, so a read error is the likely explanation. The J gene is TRBJ1-6, the V gene TRBV6-5; D is ambiguous. This CDR3 contains 14 residues. Trimming removed 10 bases at V and 4 bases at J, with 14 bases between. Germline lookup yields CDR1 MNHEY and CDR2 SVGAGI. This CDR3 reads CATRQDPYNSPLHS. The CDR3 nucleotides are TGTGCCACCCGACAAGACCCATATAATTCACCCCTCCACTCT.

The CDR3 DNA reads TGTGCCAGCAGCGCCCGGGGGTACACTGAAGCTTTCTTT. Its protein product is CASSARGYTEAFF. The V gene is TRBV2, the J gene TRBJ1-1, with D tentatively TRBD1 (5 bases). V was shortened by 6 bases and J by 3 bases, with 11 bases between the two germline ends. The germline V gene has CDR1 SNHLY and CDR2 FYNNEI. There are 13 residues in the CDR3.